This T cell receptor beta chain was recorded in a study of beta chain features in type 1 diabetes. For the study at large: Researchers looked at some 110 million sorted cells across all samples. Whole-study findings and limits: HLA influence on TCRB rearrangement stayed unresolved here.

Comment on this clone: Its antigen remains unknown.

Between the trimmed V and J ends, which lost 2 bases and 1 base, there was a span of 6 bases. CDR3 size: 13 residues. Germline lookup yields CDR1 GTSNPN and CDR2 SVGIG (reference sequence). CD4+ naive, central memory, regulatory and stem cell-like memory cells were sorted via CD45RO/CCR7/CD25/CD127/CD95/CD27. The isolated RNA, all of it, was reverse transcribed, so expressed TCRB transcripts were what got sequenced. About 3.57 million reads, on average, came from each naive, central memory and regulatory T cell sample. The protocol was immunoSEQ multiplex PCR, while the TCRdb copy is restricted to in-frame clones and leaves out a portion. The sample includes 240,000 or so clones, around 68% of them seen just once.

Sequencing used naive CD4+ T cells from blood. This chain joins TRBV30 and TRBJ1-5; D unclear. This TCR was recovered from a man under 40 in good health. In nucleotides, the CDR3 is TGTGCCTGGAGTTTGGAAAGCAATCAGCCCCAGCATTTT. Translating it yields CAWSLESNQPQHF.